Following are 3 T cell receptor beta chains from one sample sequenced in a study of beta chain features in type 1 diabetes. No antigen has been assigned to these receptors. Study-level findings and limits: In every one of the four CD4+ subsets, TCRB CDR3s were moderately but significantly shorter in Type 1 diabetes patients.

The entirety of the isolated RNA underwent reverse transcription, so expressed TCRB transcripts were sequenced. Clones were read by immunoSEQ multiplex PCR, and TCRdb kept only the in-frame ones, dropping some. The table records under 200,000 clones, around 8% of them present only once. Sequencing used central memory CD4+ T cells from blood. These receptors were taken from a young woman with type 1 diabetes.

This clone occurred a few times. The genes are TRBV4-3 and TRBJ2-1; perhaps TRBD1 as D (5 bases). Germline CDR1 reads LGHNA; CDR2 reads YSLEER. The CDR3 loop spans 17 amino acids. V lost 0 bases to trimming and J lost 5 bases, with 17 bases between them. In DNA form, the CDR3 reads TGCGCCAGCAGCCAAGATGGGGTCAGGGTGGGCGACAATGAGCAGTTCTTC. Translated, it gives CASSQDGVRVGDNEQFF.

This clone has more than one count but fewer than ten. This chain joins TRBV11-1 and TRBJ1-3, with D hard to call. Germline V lookup: CDR1 SGHAT, CDR2 FQDESV (reference sequence). This CDR3 comprises 14 residues. V was cut by 5 bases and J by 4 bases, with 12 bases left in between. The CDR3 here is CASSPTPTGNTIYF. CDR3 DNA sequence: TGTGCCAGCAGCCCGACTCCGACGGGAAACACCATATATTTT.

Concerning this clone itself: Different DNA sequences within this sample yield the same CDR3. The genes are TRBV29-1 and TRBJ1-2; 10 nucleotides align to TRBD1. V lost 6 bases, J lost 2 bases, and 0 bases stayed unmatched. The germline V gene encodes CDR1 SQVTM and CDR2 ANQGSEA. The CDR3 runs to 12 residues. CDR3 nucleotides: TGCAGCGTGGGACAGGGGAACTATGGCTACACCTTC. This gives the protein CSVGQGNYGYTF.